A selection of T cell receptor beta chains follows, all from one sample in a study of T cell responses to AZD1222 COVID-19 vaccine. TCRdb keeps only in-frame clones here, not all; method: immunoSEQ multiplex PCR. This table has about 100,000 clones, about 87% appearing once. Here the sequenced sample was peripheral blood, taken on day 0 of AZD1222 vaccination. Every receptor here comes from an adult in good health. The CDR3 runs from the conserved cysteine through the conserved F or W. Each record gives: CDR3 protein, J gene, V gene.

CDR3 protein: CASSYGEANLGETQYF
J gene: TRBJ2-5
V gene: TRBV6-2/TRBV6-3

CDR3 protein: CASSQDLGGSSYEQYF
J gene: TRBJ2-7
V gene: TRBV3-1/TRBV3-2

CDR3 protein: CASSTGSYEQYF
J gene: TRBJ2-7
V gene: TRBV19

CDR3 protein: CASSSWGTEAFF
J gene: TRBJ1-1
V gene: TRBV6-5

CDR3 protein: CASSSRTSGRVSEQFF
J gene: TRBJ2-1
V gene: TRBV7-3

CDR3 protein: CASSSGTGGSPLHF
J gene: TRBJ1-6
V gene: TRBV6-5

CDR3 protein: CASSPSGGGTTSILYGYTF
J gene: TRBJ1-2
V gene: TRBV7-2

CDR3 protein: CASSRGQGDEQYF
J gene: TRBJ2-7
V gene: TRBV7-3

CDR3 protein: CASSSLGEGQNSPLHF
J gene: TRBJ1-6
V gene: TRBV7-9

CDR3 protein: CASNPAVNTGELFF
J gene: TRBJ2-2
V gene: TRBV6-5

CDR3 protein: CASSPPQGVEAFF
J gene: TRBJ1-1
V gene: TRBV7-2

CDR3 protein: CASSLAGDRSYEQYF
J gene: TRBJ2-7
V gene: TRBV7-9

CDR3 protein: CASSPNPGIPGNTIYF
J gene: TRBJ1-3
V gene: TRBV5-1

CDR3 protein: CSASPGSPGFF
J gene: TRBJ2-1
V gene: TRBV20-1

CDR3 protein: CASSIWPAANYGYTF
J gene: TRBJ1-2
V gene: TRBV19

CDR3 protein: CASSLFRDSEAFF
J gene: TRBJ1-1
V gene: TRBV6-5

CDR3 protein: CASSLWDGTAEQYF
J gene: TRBJ2-7
V gene: TRBV2

CDR3 protein: CASSLIPAGGRSTGELFF
J gene: TRBJ2-2
V gene: TRBV7-3

CDR3 protein: CASSARTETMNTEAFF
J gene: TRBJ1-1
V gene: TRBV9

CDR3 protein: CASSLLARLGGVYNEQFF
J gene: TRBJ2-1
V gene: TRBV5-1

CDR3 protein: CASSSDRAWANSNQPQHF
J gene: TRBJ1-5
V gene: TRBV7-3

CDR3 protein: CASSYSGDSGANVLTF
J gene: TRBJ2-6
V gene: TRBV6-5

CDR3 protein: CASDNSGRALEQYF
J gene: TRBJ2-7
V gene: TRBV18

CDR3 protein: CASSFSGGVSNGQFF
J gene: TRBJ2-1
V gene: TRBV6-5

CDR3 protein: CASSFVSSGNTIYF
J gene: TRBJ1-3
V gene: TRBV7-2

CDR3 protein: CASSVGGLGETQYF
J gene: TRBJ2-5
V gene: TRBV9

CDR3 protein: CASKGDRGFNQPQHF
J gene: TRBJ1-5
V gene: TRBV6-5

CDR3 protein: CASSLSSPRGNRGYTF
J gene: TRBJ1-2
V gene: TRBV27